Listed below are T cell receptor beta chains from one sample, sequenced in a study of cytomegalovirus exposure and HLA in healthy donors. Generated by immunoSEQ multiplex PCR, the TCRdb table keeps only in-frame clones and is missing some. The sample table includes 25,000 to 35,000 clones. The sequenced sample consisted of PBMCs. Source of these receptors: a man in his forties in good health and CMV-seronegative. The CDR3 runs from the conserved cysteine through the conserved F or W. A D gene is named only where the DNA matches it firmly.

V gene	J gene	D gene	CDR3 length	CDR3 DNA	CDR3 protein
TRBV28	TRBJ1-2	.	11	TGTGCCAGCAGTTTAGGGGGCGGCTACACCTTC	CASSLGGGYTF
TRBV19	TRBJ1-1	TRBD1	16	TGTGCCAGTAGCCCCATCCGGGACAGTAGGAACACTGAAGCTTTCTTT	CASSPIRDSRNTEAFF
TRBV28	TRBJ1-5	TRBD1	17	TGTGCCAGCAGGGGGGACAGAGGGTGGCATAGCAATCAGCCCCAGCATTTT	CASRGDRGWHSNQPQHF
TRBV6-5	TRBJ2-7	.	15	TGTGCCAGCAGTTATGGGTGGGCAGGTGCCTACGAGCAGTACTTC	CASSYGWAGAYEQYF
TRBV5-4	TRBJ1-1	.	15	TGTGCCAGCAGCCCCCGCCAGACAGGAAACACTGAAGCTTTCTTT	CASSPRQTGNTEAFF
TRBV29-1	TRBJ1-4	.	13	TGCAGCGTTGAGGCGGGGAAGAATGAAAAACTGTTTTTT	CSVEAGKNEKLFF
TRBV7-2	TRBJ2-4	TRBD2	14	TGTGCCAGCAGCGCCCGGGGGGTCGGGGACATTCAGTACTTC	CASSARGVGDIQYF
TRBV6-5	TRBJ1-1	.	12	TGTGCCAGCAGTTCCGGGCTCAGGGGAGCTTTCTTT	CASSSGLRGAFF
TRBV18	TRBJ1-2	TRBD1	15	TGTGCCAGCTCCCCAGGGACAGGCCTTAACTATGGCTACACCTTC	CASSPGTGLNYGYTF
TRBV29-1	TRBJ1-5	TRBD1	15	TGCAGCGTGGGGACAGGGGTGGGAAGCAATCAGCCCCAGCATTTT	CSVGTGVGSNQPQHF
TRBV5-1	TRBJ2-2	TRBD2	15	TGCGCCAGCAGCTTGGAGACGGGAGGGACCGGGGAGCTGTTTTTT	CASSLETGGTGELFF
TRBV7-8	TRBJ2-1	.	12	TGTGCCAGCAGCCCCTCGACAGTGGGGCAGTTCTTC	CASSPSTVGQFF
TRBV5-1	TRBJ2-7	.	14	TGCGCCAGCAGCGCGGGACAGCCCCTCGGGGAGCAGTACTTC	CASSAGQPLGEQYF
TRBV28	TRBJ2-3	TRBD1	15	TGTGCCAGCAGTTTGTTCGGGACAGGGCCAGATACGCAGTATTTT	CASSLFGTGPDTQYF
TRBV18	TRBJ2-6	TRBD1	17	TGTGCCAGCTCACCTAGACAGGGATTCTCTGGGGCCAACGTCCTGACTTTC	CASSPRQGFSGANVLTF
TRBV5-1	TRBJ2-5	TRBD1	13	TGCGCCAGCAGCTTTGGACAGGGCGAGACCCAGTACTTC	CASSFGQGETQYF
TRBV19	TRBJ1-6	.	15	TGTGCCAGTAGACCTTTGTACGGGGGTAATTCACCCCTCCACTTT	CASRPLYGGNSPLHF
TRBV4-2	TRBJ1-5	.	16	TGTGCCAGCAGCCAAGAACAGACAGGACCGAATCAGCCCCAGCATTTT	CASSQEQTGPNQPQHF
TRBV9	TRBJ2-7	.	14	TGTGCCAGCAGCGTAGACGTCAGCTCCTACGAGCAGTACTTC	CASSVDVSSYEQYF
TRBV27	TRBJ1-2	.	12	TGTGCCAGCAGTTACGGGGGGCGAGGCTACACCTTC	CASSYGGRGYTF
TRBV6-5	TRBJ1-5	.	15	TGTGCCAGCAGTTCCGGGAAGAGGAGCAATCAGCCCCAGCATTTT	CASSSGKRSNQPQHF
TRBV28	TRBJ2-6	TRBD1	19	TGTGCCAGCAGCTCTGACGGACAGGCCTTTTGGACTGGGGCCAACGTCCTGACTTTC	CASSSDGQAFWTGANVLTF
TRBV7-2	TRBJ2-5	TRBD2	16	TGTGCCAGCAGCTTAGGGGAGCTAGCGGGTTCCCAGACCCAGTACTTC	CASSLGELAGSQTQYF
TRBV30	TRBJ1-2	.	14	TGTGCCTGGAGTGTACTGGAAGGAGGGTCTGGCTACACCTTC	CAWSVLEGGSGYTF
TRBV4-3	TRBJ2-1	TRBD2	18	TGCGCCAGCAGCCAAGATTCTTTCCGGGGGGTTTCCTACAATGAGCAGTTCTTC	CASSQDSFRGVSYNEQFF
TRBV5-1	TRBJ2-3	TRBD1	17	TGCGCCAGCAGCTCTTACAGGGACAGACTAAGCACAGATACGCAGTATTTT	CASSSYRDRLSTDTQYF
TRBV30	TRBJ1-1	.	14	TGTGCCTGGAGGGACAGCACCCCGAACACTGAAGCTTTCTTT	CAWRDSTPNTEAFF
TRBV6-5	TRBJ2-7	.	15	TGTGCCAGCAGTTACTCGGGTTCAGGGGTATACGAGCAGTACTTC	CASSYSGSGVYEQYF
TRBV6-5	TRBJ2-7	.	14	TGTGCCAGCAGTTACTCGTCGGCAGGGGCCGAGCAGTACTTC	CASSYSSAGAEQYF
TRBV2	TRBJ2-3	TRBD1	15	TGTGCCAGCGCCTCGGGACAGGGGGCGTTAGATACGCAGTATTTT	CASASGQGALDTQYF
TRBV18	TRBJ2-1	TRBD2	15	TGTGCCAGCTCTACCGCTAGCGGGAAAGGGAATGAGCAGTTCTTC	CASSTASGKGNEQFF
TRBV9	TRBJ2-2	TRBD2	16	TGTGCCAGCAGCGTAGAACTAGCGGTAAACACCGGGGAGCTGTTTTTT	CASSVELAVNTGELFF
TRBV18	TRBJ2-1	TRBD1	15	TGTGCCAGCCGGCGGACAGGGATCTCCTACAATGAGCAGTTCTTC	CASRRTGISYNEQFF
TRBV10-3	TRBJ2-7	TRBD1	13	TGTGCCATCAGCGGACAGGATTCCTACGAGCAGTACTTC	CAISGQDSYEQYF
TRBV4-3	TRBJ1-1	.	14	TGCGCCAGCAGCCAAGGGTTGAGGGACACTGAAGCTTTCTTT	CASSQGLRDTEAFF
TRBV5-1	TRBJ2-2	.	15	TGCGCCAGCAGCTTAGGGGGGGCGCTTGGCGGGGAGCTGTTTTTT	CASSLGGALGGELFF
TRBV29-1	TRBJ2-3	TRBD1	15	TGCAGCGTTGAAGGGTACAGGGGCGGCACAGATACGCAGTATTTT	CSVEGYRGGTDTQYF
TRBV19	TRBJ2-2	.	15	TGTGCCAGTAGTATGGGACACACCAACACCGGGGAGCTGTTTTTT	CASSMGHTNTGELFF
TRBV6-5	TRBJ1-5	.	14	TGTGCCAGCAGGACGGGGTCCTCTAATCAGCCCCAGCATTTT	CASRTGSSNQPQHF
TRBV4-2	TRBJ2-3	.	14	TGTGCCAGCAGCCAAGATAGGGACTGGGATACGCAGTATTTT	CASSQDRDWDTQYF
TRBV11-3	TRBJ2-1	TRBD1	15	TGTGCCAGCAGCTTAGGATGGGACAGGGCAGGGGAGCAGTTCTTC	CASSLGWDRAGEQFF
TRBV4-3	TRBJ2-1	TRBD2	17	TGCGCCAGCAGCCAAGATAACGGACTAGCGGGAGACAATGAGCAGTTCTTC	CASSQDNGLAGDNEQFF
TRBV15	TRBJ2-5	.	16	TGTGCCACCAGCAGAGAAGCGGAGGGGATCCAAGAGACCCAGTACTTC	CATSREAEGIQETQYF
TRBV5-5	TRBJ1-2	TRBD1	15	TGTGCCAGCAGCTTGGTTCCAGACAGGGAGTATGGCTACACCTTC	CASSLVPDREYGYTF
TRBV28	TRBJ1-5	TRBD1	15	TGTGCCAGCAGTTCTCCGGGACAGGGAAATCAGCCCCAGCATTTT	CASSSPGQGNQPQHF
TRBV27	TRBJ2-2	.	13	TGTGCCAGCAGTCGAACAGGCTCCGGGGAGCTGTTTTTT	CASSRTGSGELFF
TRBV7-6	TRBJ1-5	.	13	TGTGCCAGCAGCCAGGGACTCAATCAGCCCCAGCATTTT	CASSQGLNQPQHF
TRBV30	TRBJ2-7	.	16	TGTGCCTGGAGTATTGGGGGGGCGGGAATACCCTACGAGCAGTACTTC	CAWSIGGAGIPYEQYF
TRBV9	TRBJ1-1	.	14	TGTGCCAGCAGCCTGGGACGCGGGGTAAGTGAAGCTTTCTTT	CASSLGRGVSEAFF
TRBV4-3	TRBJ2-7	.	14	TGCGCCAGCAGCCAAGATTTGGTCCTCTACGAGCAGTACTTC	CASSQDLVLYEQYF
TRBV27	TRBJ2-3	TRBD2	16	TGTGCCAGCAGTTCACTACTAGCGGGAGGAACAGATAAGCAGTATTTT	CASSSLLAGGTDKQYF
TRBV28	TRBJ2-7	TRBD2	14	TGTGCCAGCAGCCTAGCGGGCGGCCGTGACGAGCAGTACTTC	CASSLAGGRDEQYF
TRBV7-2	TRBJ2-3	TRBD2	14	TGTGCCAGCAGCTTGGGACTAGAAGCAGATACGCAGTATTTT	CASSLGLEADTQYF
TRBV5-1	TRBJ1-1	.	15	TGCGCCAGCAGCCCTCCGGACAGAAGGAACACTGAAGCTTTCTTT	CASSPPDRRNTEAFF
TRBV9	TRBJ2-6	.	17	TGTGCCAGCTCCCCCTCCATGGAACTATCTGGGGCCAACGTCCTGACTTTC	CASSPSMELSGANVLTF
TRBV5-5	TRBJ2-2	.	15	TGTGCCAGCAGCGCGGCGATCGGGGTTCTCGGGGAGCTGTTTTTT	CASSAAIGVLGELFF
TRBV25-1	TRBJ1-2	.	13	TGTGCCAGCAGTGAAGGAAAGGGGGATGGCTACACCTTC	CASSEGKGDGYTF
TRBV6-1	TRBJ1-2	.	14	TGTGCCAGCAGTCCAGCAACAGGGTATGATGGCTACACCTTC	CASSPATGYDGYTF
TRBV6-5	TRBJ2-7	.	14	TGTGCCAGCAGTTCCCCCGGACAGCCGTCCGAGCAGTACTTC	CASSSPGQPSEQYF